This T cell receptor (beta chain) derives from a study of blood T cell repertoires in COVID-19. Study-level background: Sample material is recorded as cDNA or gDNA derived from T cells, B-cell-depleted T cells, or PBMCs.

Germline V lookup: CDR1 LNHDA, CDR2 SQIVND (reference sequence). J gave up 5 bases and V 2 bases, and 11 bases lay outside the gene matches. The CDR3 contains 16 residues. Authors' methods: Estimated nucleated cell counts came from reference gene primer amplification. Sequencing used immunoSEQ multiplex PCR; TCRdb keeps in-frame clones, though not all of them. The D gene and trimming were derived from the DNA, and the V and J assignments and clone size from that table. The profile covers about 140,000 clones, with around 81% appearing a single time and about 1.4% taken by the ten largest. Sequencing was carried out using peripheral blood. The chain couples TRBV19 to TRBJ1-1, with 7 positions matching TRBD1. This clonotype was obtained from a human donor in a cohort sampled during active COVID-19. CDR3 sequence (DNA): TGTGCCAGTAGTATAACTCTTAGGAGGGGGCGGACTGAAGCTTTCTTT. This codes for CASSITLRRGRTEAFF.